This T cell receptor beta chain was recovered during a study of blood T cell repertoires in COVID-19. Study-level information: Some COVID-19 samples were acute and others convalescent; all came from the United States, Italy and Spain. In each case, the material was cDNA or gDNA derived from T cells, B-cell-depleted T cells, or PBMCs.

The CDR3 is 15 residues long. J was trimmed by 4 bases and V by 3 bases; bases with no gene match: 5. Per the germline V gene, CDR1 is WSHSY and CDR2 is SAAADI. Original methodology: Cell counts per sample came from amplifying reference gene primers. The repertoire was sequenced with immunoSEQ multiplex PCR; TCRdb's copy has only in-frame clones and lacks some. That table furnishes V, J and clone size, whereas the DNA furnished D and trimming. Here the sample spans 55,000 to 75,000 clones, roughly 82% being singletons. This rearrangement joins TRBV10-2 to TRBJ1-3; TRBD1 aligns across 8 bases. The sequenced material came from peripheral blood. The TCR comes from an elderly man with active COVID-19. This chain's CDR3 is CASSEGQGQGNTIYF. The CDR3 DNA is TGCGCCAGCAGTGAAGGACAGGGACAGGGAAACACCATATATTTT.